This T cell receptor (beta chain) was retrieved from a study of T cell responses to AZD1222 COVID-19 vaccine. As for the study in general: Second-dose intervals near 4 or 12 weeks were combined.

The study, taken as a whole, reports: At baseline, seropositivity was found in only a handful of AZD1222 recipients. Distributed over spike, vaccine-associated CD4 TCRs predominated at 160-218 and 743-854.

The repertoire was sequenced with immunoSEQ multiplex PCR; TCRdb's copy has only in-frame clones and lacks some. The sample holds nearly 110,000 clones, about 85% seen once. On this clone: Its antigen is undetermined.

Trimming took 3 bases from V and 3 from J, leaving 11 bases between them. CDR1 and CDR2 (germline): MNHEY, SMNVEV (reference sequence). There are 15 residues in the CDR3. The chain is built from TRBV27 and TRBJ1-4; no definite D call. The sequencing here drew on peripheral blood, taken on day 0 of AZD1222 vaccination. The receptor was derived from an adult in good health. CDR3 sequence: CASSLFRQSNEKLFF. The CDR3 DNA reads TGTGCCAGCAGTTTGTTCAGGCAGTCTAATGAAAAACTGTTTTTT.